These T cell receptor beta chains were read from a single sample in a study of blood T cell repertoires in COVID-19. Sequenced by immunoSEQ multiplex PCR; TCRdb stores in-frame clones only, minus some. The repertoire has some 200,000 clones, around four fifths of them found once; the top ten carry 14%. The specimen was peripheral blood. The source is a man aged 30-40 years with active or convalescent COVID-19. Both conserved end residues are part of each CDR3.

j_gene: TRBJ1-2
v_gene: TRBV24-1
CDR3aa: CATSGGGQGYGYTF

j_gene: TRBJ2-6
v_gene: TRBV14
CDR3aa: CASSRQLSGANVLTF

j_gene: TRBJ2-3
v_gene: TRBV25-1
CDR3aa: CASSAIGNTDTQYF

j_gene: TRBJ1-1
v_gene: TRBV7-9
CDR3aa: CASRRQGNTEAFF

j_gene: TRBJ2-7
v_gene: TRBV12-3/TRBV12-4
CDR3aa: CASSLGVSYEQYF

j_gene: TRBJ2-1
v_gene: TRBV18
CDR3aa: CASSPPSSNEQFF

j_gene: TRBJ2-7
v_gene: TRBV6-5
CDR3aa: CASWWAGEQYF

j_gene: TRBJ2-7
v_gene: TRBV5-1
CDR3aa: CASSLTSLTPSYEQYF

j_gene: TRBJ1-1
v_gene: TRBV3-1/TRBV3-2
CDR3aa: CASSQLTEAFF

j_gene: TRBJ1-6
v_gene: TRBV2
CDR3aa: CASGWTIGNSPLHF

j_gene: TRBJ1-5
v_gene: TRBV6-5
CDR3aa: CASSPSVYSNQPQHF

j_gene: TRBJ1-2
v_gene: TRBV2
CDR3aa: CATLRDRIYGYTF

j_gene: TRBJ1-5
v_gene: TRBV7-9
CDR3aa: CASSSNRLSAPQHF

j_gene: TRBJ1-2
v_gene: TRBV21-1
CDR3aa: CASTLPDRDRLIYGYTF

j_gene: TRBJ1-3
v_gene: TRBV10-2
CDR3aa: CASSGEGNTIYF

j_gene: TRBJ2-7
v_gene: TRBV9
CDR3aa: CASSVQGGAYEQYF

j_gene: TRBJ2-5
v_gene: TRBV7-3
CDR3aa: CASSPTGQETQYF

j_gene: TRBJ2-7
v_gene: TRBV19
CDR3aa: CASKAAQGFTYEQYF

j_gene: TRBJ1-1
v_gene: TRBV7-9
CDR3aa: CASSLSIRGTEAFF

j_gene: TRBJ2-3
v_gene: TRBV19
CDR3aa: CASRGWRGLGTDTQYF

j_gene: TRBJ1-2
v_gene: TRBV4-1
CDR3aa: CASSPTGYGYTF

j_gene: TRBJ1-5
v_gene: TRBV30
CDR3aa: CAWSSRSNQPQHF

j_gene: TRBJ2-1
v_gene: TRBV7-2
CDR3aa: CASSRPLAGSTYNEQFF

j_gene: TRBJ2-1
v_gene: TRBV29-1
CDR3aa: CSTKPYNEQFF

j_gene: TRBJ2-3
v_gene: TRBV7-6
CDR3aa: CASSRFSGELTDTQYF

j_gene: TRBJ1-6
v_gene: TRBV6-2/TRBV6-3
CDR3aa: CASSGQGTNSPLHF

j_gene: TRBJ1-2
v_gene: TRBV6-5
CDR3aa: CASSPTLGGGYTF

j_gene: TRBJ2-7
v_gene: TRBV7-2
CDR3aa: CASSLENGNYEQYF

j_gene: TRBJ1-1
v_gene: TRBV28
CDR3aa: CASSKGFRTEAFF

j_gene: TRBJ2-5
v_gene: TRBV7-9
CDR3aa: CASSEPGQIQETQYF

j_gene: TRBJ1-5
v_gene: TRBV28
CDR3aa: CASRSPGNLLGQPQHF

j_gene: TRBJ1-1
v_gene: TRBV7-9
CDR3aa: CASSPAGPTEAFF

j_gene: TRBJ2-1
v_gene: TRBV25-1
CDR3aa: CASSGGTGGTREQFF

j_gene: TRBJ2-7
v_gene: TRBV12-3/TRBV12-4
CDR3aa: CASKERPAEQYF

j_gene: TRBJ1-3
v_gene: TRBV27
CDR3aa: CASRAVSGNTIYF